This T cell receptor (beta chain) emerged from a study of beta chain features in type 1 diabetes. Study-wide results and limits: Amplification by PCR could prefer shorter templates, with the same effect in patients and controls. People with Type 1 diabetes carried modestly yet significantly shorter TCRB CDR3s in all four CD4+ subsets.

Trimming stripped 7 bases from V and 4 bases from J, with 11 bases between. Germline values: CDR1 MNHEY, CDR2 SVGAGI. This CDR3 comprises 13 residues. Concerning this clone itself: Its specificity is unknown.

The sequenced template was cDNA made from the entire isolated RNA. Approximately 3.7 million reads per sample on average were obtained from naive, central memory and regulatory T cell samples. Profiling relied on immunoSEQ multiplex PCR, and the TCRdb table lists in-frame clones only, not all of them. The data show 350,000 to 450,000 clones, about 15% seen once. The source of this sequence is a man between 25 and 39 years old in good health. This chain connects TRBV6-5 to TRBJ2-1; D unclear. Specimen: naive CD4+ T cells from blood. The CDR3 DNA sequence: TGTGCCAGCAAAATAGGACCATACAATGAGCAGTTCTTC. This gives the protein CASKIGPYNEQFF.